Detailed here is one TCR beta chain. The CDR3 runs 13 residues. V was cut by 3 bases and J by 0 bases, with 6 bases left in between. Germline V lookup: CDR1 SGDLS, CDR2 YYNGEE. Measured with immunoSEQ multiplex PCR; TCRdb has only the in-frame clones, and not every one. Altogether about 380,000 clones are present, around 93% being singletons, with the ten largest covering 0.015% to 0.02%. These data are taken from a study of shared T cell receptors in the human thymus. The TCR sequence derives from a human donor. The rearrangement uses TRBV9 and TRBJ1-1; D not resolved. Material for sequencing was thymocytes. The CDR3 loop reads CASSASMNTEAFF. The CDR3 DNA is TGTGCCAGCAGCGCCTCCATGAACACTGAAGCTTTCTTT.